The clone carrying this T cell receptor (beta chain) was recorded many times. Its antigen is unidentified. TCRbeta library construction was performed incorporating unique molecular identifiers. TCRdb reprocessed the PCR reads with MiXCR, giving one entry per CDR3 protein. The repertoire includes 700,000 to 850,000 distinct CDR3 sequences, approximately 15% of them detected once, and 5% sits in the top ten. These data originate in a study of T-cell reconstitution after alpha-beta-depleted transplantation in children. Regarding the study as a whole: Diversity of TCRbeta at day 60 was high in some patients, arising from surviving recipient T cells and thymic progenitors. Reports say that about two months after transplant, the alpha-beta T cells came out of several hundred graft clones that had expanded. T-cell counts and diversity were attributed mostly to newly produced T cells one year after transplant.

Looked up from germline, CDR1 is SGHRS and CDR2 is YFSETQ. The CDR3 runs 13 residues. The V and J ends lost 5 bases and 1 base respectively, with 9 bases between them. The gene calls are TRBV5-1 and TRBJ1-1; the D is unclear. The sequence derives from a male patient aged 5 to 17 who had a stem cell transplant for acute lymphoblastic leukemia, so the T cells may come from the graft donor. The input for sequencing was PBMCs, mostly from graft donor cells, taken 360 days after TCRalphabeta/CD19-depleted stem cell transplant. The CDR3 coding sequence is TGCGCCAGCAGAGAGAGGACGAACACTGAAGCTTTCTTT. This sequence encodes CASRERTNTEAFF. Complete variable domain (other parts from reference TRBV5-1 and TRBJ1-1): KAGVTQTPRYLIKTRGQQVTLSCSPISGHRSVSWYQQTPGQGLQFLFEYFSETQRNKGNFPGRFSGRQFSNSRSEMNVSTLELGDSALYLCASRERTNTEAFFGQGTRLTVV.